A selection of T cell receptor beta chains follows, all from one sample in a study of Ad26.COV2.S vaccination and SARS-CoV-2 variants. Assay: immunoSEQ multiplex PCR; the TCRdb copy retains only in-frame clones and omits some. The sample lists about 480,000 clones; around 90% were seen once. The sequencing used peripheral blood, collected in a trial of Ad26.COV2.S vaccine versus placebo. The receptors were sampled from a person between 18 and 59 years old who received the Ad26.COV2.S COVID-19 vaccine or a placebo. Each CDR3 is given with its conserved first and last residue. Fields, in order: V gene, CDR3 length, J gene, CDR3 protein.

TRBV12-5	14	TRBJ1-1	CASGRGSPNTEAFF
TRBV9	13	TRBJ2-1	CASNSEGRPEQFF
TRBV21-1	15	TRBJ2-7	CASSKWRRGVDEQYF
TRBV19	13	TRBJ2-3	CASSPGQADTQYF
TRBV3-1/TRBV3-2	15	TRBJ2-1	CASSQEGGRNNEQFF
TRBV5-1	13	TRBJ2-1	CASNPNNGNEQFF
TRBV29-1	14	TRBJ1-2	CSVEDLTGFNGYTF
TRBV6-6	15	TRBJ2-1	CASSPPGLGPNEQFF
TRBV7-3	15	TRBJ1-3	CASSPEGARGNTIYF
TRBV30	14	TRBJ1-3	CAWSRTGTGNTIYF
TRBV7-3	10	TRBJ2-3	CASRTDTQYF
TRBV6-6	12	TRBJ2-5	CASSYSPETQYF
TRBV9	17	TRBJ2-2	CASSVDPFGRVHGELFF
TRBV28	15	TRBJ2-1	CASSLGTGYYNEQFF
TRBV24-1	16	TRBJ2-3	CATSDPGDRATDTQYF
TRBV4-1	17	TRBJ2-6	CASSQDVKSSGANVLTF
TRBV30	15	TRBJ2-1	CAWSVPGGSSWEQFF
TRBV7-9	12	TRBJ1-4	CASSLDRAKLFF
TRBV7-2	15	TRBJ1-6	CASSLLGQLNSPLHF
TRBV3-1/TRBV3-2	12	TRBJ2-3	CASSPATDTQYF
TRBV29-1	14	TRBJ1-4	CSVQGGGAPEKLFF
TRBV5-1	15	TRBJ1-1	CASSYETGLGTEAFF
TRBV15	12	TRBJ2-7	CATSRPGGEQYF
TRBV6-2/TRBV6-3	14	TRBJ1-6	CASSSRAGGSPLHF
TRBV29-1	10	TRBJ2-1	CSARNNEQFF
TRBV7-3	13	TRBJ2-1	CASSMGLNNEQFF
TRBV27	18	TRBJ2-7	CASSLSKNRRVGGYEQYF
TRBV27	14	TRBJ2-5	CASSLGGGYETQYF
TRBV25-1	16	TRBJ1-3	CASSEVGRKTGNTIYF
TRBV6-5	15	TRBJ2-5	CASSYPTGLQETQYF
TRBV27	12	TRBJ2-3	CASSLGLDTQYF
TRBV4-3	13	TRBJ2-7	CASSQDRGDEQYF
TRBV28	15	TRBJ2-1	CASSTPGGAHNEQFF
TRBV11-2	13	TRBJ2-1	CASSLTSKGEQFF
TRBV5-4	14	TRBJ1-3	CASSWTGVGNTIYF
TRBV15	13	TRBJ1-1	CATSRDTNTEAFF
TRBV9	16	TRBJ1-4	CASSASGRPTNEKLFF
TRBV6-2/TRBV6-3	12	TRBJ1-2	CASSRHPDGYTF
TRBV6-5	13	TRBJ2-3	CASRPRATDTQYF
TRBV19	17	TRBJ1-4	CASSIFGPGVDNGKLFF
TRBV30	15	TRBJ1-3	CAWTQDRGGGNTIYF
TRBV20-1	10	TRBJ2-1	CSASSAEQFF